This T cell receptor (beta chain) was identified in a study of blood T cell repertoires in COVID-19. This clone was observed once. The method was immunoSEQ multiplex PCR; TCRdb's version includes in-frame clones alone and lacks a portion of them. The sample consists of fewer than 150,000 clones, roughly four fifths of them appearing once. This sequence was found in a young man who had recovered from COVID-19. Sequenced material: PBMCs or T cells enriched from blood (not recorded which).

CDR3 nucleotide sequence: TGCGCCAGCAGCCGCGGGGGGCCCAAAGAGACCCAGTACTTC. It is translated as CASSRGGPKETQYF. The rearrangement uses TRBV4-1 and TRBJ2-5; TRBD2 matches at 8 bases. Germline V gene lookup returns CDR1 MGHRA and CDR2 YSYEKL. J lost 3 bases, V lost 4 bases, and 4 bases had no gene match. The CDR3 contains 14 residues.